This T cell receptor (beta chain) was retrieved from a study of T cells after yellow fever vaccination. General observations from the study: Though it reached lower strength, the secondary response hit its peak faster, day 5 versus 15. Post-booster repertoires again held most primary-vaccination clones (just under 97% CD4, just under 90% CD8).

Universal primer sites and UMIs were introduced during 5'RACE template-switching synthesis of TCR cDNA. One entry per CDR3 protein results from TCRdb running MiXCR on the 5' RACE reads. The sample lists hundreds of thousands of distinct CDR3 sequences; 9% to 15% were seen once. Of note for this clonotype: What it recognizes is unknown.

Sequenced here: PBMCs, sampled on the day of the yellow fever booster vaccination. This sequence originates from a man younger than 45 who received the YFV17D yellow fever vaccine.

CDR3 sequence reads: CASHSAKLGYTEAFF. The CDR3 bases are TGTGCCAGCCACTCGGCAAAATTGGGGTACACTGAAGCTTTCTTT. The rearrangement uses TRBV11-2 and TRBJ1-1; D ambiguous. The germline V gene has CDR1 SGHAT and CDR2 FQNNGV. V dropped 8 bases and J dropped 3 bases, with 19 bases sitting between them. This CDR3 has 15 amino acids.